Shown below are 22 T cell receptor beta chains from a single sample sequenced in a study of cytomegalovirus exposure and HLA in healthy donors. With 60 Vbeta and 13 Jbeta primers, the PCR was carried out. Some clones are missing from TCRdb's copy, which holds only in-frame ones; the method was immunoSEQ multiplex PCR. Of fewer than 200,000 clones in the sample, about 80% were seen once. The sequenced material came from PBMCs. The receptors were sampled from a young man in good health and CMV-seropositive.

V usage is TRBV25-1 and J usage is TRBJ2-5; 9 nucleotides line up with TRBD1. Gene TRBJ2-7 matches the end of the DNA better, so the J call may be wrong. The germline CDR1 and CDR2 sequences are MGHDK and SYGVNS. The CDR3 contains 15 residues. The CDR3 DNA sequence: TGTGCCAGCAGTGAGCCAGGGGACAGGGCCTACGAGCAGTACTTC. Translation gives CASSEPGDRAYEQYF.

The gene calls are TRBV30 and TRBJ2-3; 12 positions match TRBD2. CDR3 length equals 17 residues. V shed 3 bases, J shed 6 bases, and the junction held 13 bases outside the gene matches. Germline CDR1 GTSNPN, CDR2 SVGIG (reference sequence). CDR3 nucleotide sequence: TGTGCCTGGAGCCCGGGACTAGCGGGCCTTGCTTCGGATACGCAGTATTTT. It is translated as CAWSPGLAGLASDTQYF.

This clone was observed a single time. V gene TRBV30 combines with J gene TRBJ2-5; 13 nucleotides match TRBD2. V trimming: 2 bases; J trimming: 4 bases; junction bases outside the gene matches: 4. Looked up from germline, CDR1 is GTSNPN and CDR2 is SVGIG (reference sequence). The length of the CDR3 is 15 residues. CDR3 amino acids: CAWSQTSGGIETQYF. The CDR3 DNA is TGTGCCTGGAGTCAGACTAGCGGGGGGATAGAGACCCAGTACTTC.

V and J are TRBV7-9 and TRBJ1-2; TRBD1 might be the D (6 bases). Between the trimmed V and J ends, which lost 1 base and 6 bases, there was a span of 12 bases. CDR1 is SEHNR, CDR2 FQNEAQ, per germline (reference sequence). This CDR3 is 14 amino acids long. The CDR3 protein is CASSLVGGLDGYTF. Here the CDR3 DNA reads TGTGCCAGCAGCTTAGTCGGGGGGCTTGATGGCTACACCTTC.

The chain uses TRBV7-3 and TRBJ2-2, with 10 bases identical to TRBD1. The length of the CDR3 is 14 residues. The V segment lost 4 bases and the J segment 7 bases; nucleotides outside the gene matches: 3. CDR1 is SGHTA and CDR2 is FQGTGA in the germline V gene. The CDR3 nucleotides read TGTGCCAGCAGCTCGACAGGGGGCAACGGGGAGCTGTTTTTT. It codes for CASSSTGGNGELFF.

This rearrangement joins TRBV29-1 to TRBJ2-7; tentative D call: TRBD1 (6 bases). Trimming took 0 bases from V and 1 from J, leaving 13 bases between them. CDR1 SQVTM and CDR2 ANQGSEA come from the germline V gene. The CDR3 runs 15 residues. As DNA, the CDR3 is TGCAGCGTTGAAGATCGGGTGACAGGTTCCTACGAGCAGTACTTC. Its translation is CSVEDRVTGSYEQYF.

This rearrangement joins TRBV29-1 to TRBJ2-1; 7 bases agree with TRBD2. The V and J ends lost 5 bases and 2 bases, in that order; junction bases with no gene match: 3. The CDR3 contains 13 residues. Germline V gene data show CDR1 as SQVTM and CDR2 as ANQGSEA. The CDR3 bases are TGCAGCGTTCGAGGACTAGCCTACAATGAGCAGTTCTTC. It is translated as CSVRGLAYNEQFF.

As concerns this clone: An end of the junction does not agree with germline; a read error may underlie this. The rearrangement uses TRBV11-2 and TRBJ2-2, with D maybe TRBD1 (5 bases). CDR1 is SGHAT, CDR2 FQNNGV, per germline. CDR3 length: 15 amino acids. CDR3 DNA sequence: TGTGCCAGCAGCGTAGAAGGGGTTGGCACCGGGGAGCTGTTTTTT. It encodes CASSVEGVGTGELFF.

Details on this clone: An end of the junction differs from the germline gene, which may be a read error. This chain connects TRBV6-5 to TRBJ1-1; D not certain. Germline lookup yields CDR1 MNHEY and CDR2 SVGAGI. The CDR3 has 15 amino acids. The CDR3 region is CASSYSRQMNTEALF. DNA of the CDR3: TGTGCCAGCAGTTACTCGAGGCAGATGAACACTGAAGCTCTCTTT.

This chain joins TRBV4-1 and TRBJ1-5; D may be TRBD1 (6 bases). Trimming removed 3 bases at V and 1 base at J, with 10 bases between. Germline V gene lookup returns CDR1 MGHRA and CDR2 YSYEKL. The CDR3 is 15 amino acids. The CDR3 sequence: CASSHFGQSNQPQHF. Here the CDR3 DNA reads TGCGCCAGCAGCCACTTTGGACAGAGCAATCAGCCCCAGCATTTT.

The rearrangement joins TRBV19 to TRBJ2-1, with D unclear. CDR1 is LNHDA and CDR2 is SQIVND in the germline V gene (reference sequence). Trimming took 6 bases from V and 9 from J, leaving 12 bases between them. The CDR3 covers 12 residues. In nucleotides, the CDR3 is TGTGCCAGTAGGGGCGACATCGGTGAGCAGTTCTTC. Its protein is CASRGDIGEQFF.

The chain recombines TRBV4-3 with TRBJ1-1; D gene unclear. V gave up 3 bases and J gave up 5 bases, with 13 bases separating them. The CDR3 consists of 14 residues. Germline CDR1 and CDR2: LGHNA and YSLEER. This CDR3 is CASSQTREVTEAFF. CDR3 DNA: TGCGCCAGCAGCCAGACGAGGGAGGTTACTGAAGCTTTCTTT.

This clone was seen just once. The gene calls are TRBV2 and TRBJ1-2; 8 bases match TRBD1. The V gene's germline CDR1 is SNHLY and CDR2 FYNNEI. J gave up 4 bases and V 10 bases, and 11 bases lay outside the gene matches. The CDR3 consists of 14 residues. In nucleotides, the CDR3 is TGTGCCAACCAAGTAGAGACAGGGGCCTATGGCTACACCTTC. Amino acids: CANQVETGAYGYTF. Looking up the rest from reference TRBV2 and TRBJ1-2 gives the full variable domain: EPEVTQTPSHQVTQMGQEVILRCVPISNHLYFYWYRQILGQKVEFLVSFYNNEISEKSEIFDDQFSVERPDGSNFTLKIRSTKLEDSAMYFCANQVETGAYGYTFGSGTRLTVV.

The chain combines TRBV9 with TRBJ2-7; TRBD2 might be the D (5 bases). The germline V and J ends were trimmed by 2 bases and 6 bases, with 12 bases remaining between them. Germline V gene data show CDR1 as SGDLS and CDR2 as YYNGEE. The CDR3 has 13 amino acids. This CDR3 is CASSVEASGEQYF. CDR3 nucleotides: TGTGCCAGCAGCGTTGAGGCAAGCGGCGAGCAGTACTTC.

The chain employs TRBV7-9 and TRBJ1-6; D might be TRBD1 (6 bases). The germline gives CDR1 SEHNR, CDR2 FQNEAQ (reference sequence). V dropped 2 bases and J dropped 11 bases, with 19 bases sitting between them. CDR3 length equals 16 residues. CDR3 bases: TGTGCCAGCAGCTTACCCACAGGGCAGGGAACGACACCCCTCCACTTT. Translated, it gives CASSLPTGQGTTPLHF. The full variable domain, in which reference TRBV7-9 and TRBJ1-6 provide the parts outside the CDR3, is DTGVSQNPRHKITKRGQNVTFRCDPISEHNRLYWYRQTLGQGPEFLTYFQNEAQLEKSRLLSDRFSAERPKGSFSTLEIQRTEQGDSAMYLCASSLPTGQGTTPLHFGNGTRLTVT.

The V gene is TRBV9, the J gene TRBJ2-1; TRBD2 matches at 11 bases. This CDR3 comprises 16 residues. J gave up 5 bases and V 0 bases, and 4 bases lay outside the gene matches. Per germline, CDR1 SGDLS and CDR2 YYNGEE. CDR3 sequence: CASSVEVAGGNNEQFF. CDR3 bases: TGTGCCAGCAGCGTAGAGGTAGCGGGAGGGAACAATGAGCAGTTCTTC.

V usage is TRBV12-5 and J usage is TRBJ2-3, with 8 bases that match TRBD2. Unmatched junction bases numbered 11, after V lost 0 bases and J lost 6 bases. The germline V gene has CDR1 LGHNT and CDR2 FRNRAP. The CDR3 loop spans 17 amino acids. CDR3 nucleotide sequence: TGTGCTAGTGGTTTGGTCTCCCGGGGGGGCCGACAGGATACGCAGTATTTT. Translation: CASGLVSRGGRQDTQYF. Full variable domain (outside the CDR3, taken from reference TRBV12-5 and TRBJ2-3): DARVTQTPRHKVTEMGQEVTMRCQPILGHNTVFWYRQTMMQGLELLAYFRNRAPLDDSGMPKDRFSAEMPDATLATLKIQPSEPRDSAVYFCASGLVSRGGRQDTQYFGPGTRLTVL.

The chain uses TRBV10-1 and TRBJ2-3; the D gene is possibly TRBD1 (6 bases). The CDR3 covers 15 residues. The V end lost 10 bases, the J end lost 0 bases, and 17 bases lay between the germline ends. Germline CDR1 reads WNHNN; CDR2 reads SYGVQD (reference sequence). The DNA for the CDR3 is TGCGCCACGCTAGGGGGACGAACTAGCACAGATACGCAGTATTTT. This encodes CATLGGRTSTDTQYF.

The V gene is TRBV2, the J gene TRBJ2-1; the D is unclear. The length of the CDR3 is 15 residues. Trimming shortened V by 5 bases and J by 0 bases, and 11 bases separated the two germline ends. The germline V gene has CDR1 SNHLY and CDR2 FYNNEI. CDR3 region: CASSRSRSSYNEQFF. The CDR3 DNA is TGTGCCAGCAGTAGGAGTAGAAGCTCCTACAATGAGCAGTTCTTC.

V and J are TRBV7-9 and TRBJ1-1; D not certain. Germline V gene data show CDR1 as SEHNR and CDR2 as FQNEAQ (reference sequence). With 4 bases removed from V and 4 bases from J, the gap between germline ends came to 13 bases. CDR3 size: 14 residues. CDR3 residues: CASSSRSAGTEAFF. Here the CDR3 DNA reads TGTGCCAGCAGCTCCCGGTCGGCGGGCACTGAAGCTTTCTTT.

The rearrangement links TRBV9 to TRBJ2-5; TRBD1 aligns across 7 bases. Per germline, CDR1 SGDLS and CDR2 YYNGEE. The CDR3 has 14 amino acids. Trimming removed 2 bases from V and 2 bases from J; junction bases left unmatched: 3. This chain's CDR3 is CASSVGTAQETQYF. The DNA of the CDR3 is TGTGCCAGCAGCGTGGGGACAGCTCAAGAGACCCAGTACTTC.

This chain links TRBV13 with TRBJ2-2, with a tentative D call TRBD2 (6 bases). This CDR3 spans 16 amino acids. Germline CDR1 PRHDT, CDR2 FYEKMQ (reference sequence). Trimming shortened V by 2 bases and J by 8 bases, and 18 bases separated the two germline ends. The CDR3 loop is CASSLIGTSPVGELFF. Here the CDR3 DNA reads TGTGCCAGCAGCTTAATCGGGACTTCGCCCGTTGGGGAGCTGTTTTTT.